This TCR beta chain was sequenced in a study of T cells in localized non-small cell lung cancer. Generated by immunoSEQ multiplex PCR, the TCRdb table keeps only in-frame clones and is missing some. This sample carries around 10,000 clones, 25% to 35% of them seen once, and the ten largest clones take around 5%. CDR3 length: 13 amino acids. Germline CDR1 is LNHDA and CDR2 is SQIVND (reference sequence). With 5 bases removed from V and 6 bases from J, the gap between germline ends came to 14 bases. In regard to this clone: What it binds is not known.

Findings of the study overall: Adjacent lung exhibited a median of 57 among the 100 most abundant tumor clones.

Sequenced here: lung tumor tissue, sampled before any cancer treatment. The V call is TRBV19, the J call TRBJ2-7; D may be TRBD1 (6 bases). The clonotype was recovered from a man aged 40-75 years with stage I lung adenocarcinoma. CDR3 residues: CASSQQGLREQYF. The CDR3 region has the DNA TGTGCCAGTAGTCAGCAGGGGCTGCGCGAGCAGTACTTC.